This TCR beta chain is from a study of shared clonotypes between healthy human individuals. Generated by immunoSEQ multiplex PCR, the TCRdb table keeps only in-frame clones and is missing some. The data hold 2 million or so clones, with around 96% observed a single time. CDR1 is MNHNY and CDR2 is SVGAGI in the germline V gene (reference sequence). Trimming cost V 2 bases and J 10 bases; bases outside gene matches: 10. This CDR3 is 16 amino acids long. As defined, naive CD8 cells were CD45RO-negative and positively selected for CCR7, with terminally differentiated effector memory CD45RA+ cells excluded.

The chain is built from TRBV6-6 and TRBJ2-1; TRBD1 agrees at 11 bases. This receptor was identified in a man aged 18 to 30 in good health. Sequencing was done on a sample of naive CD8+ T cells sorted from blood. CDR3 in DNA: TGTGCCAGCAGTTACCCCAGGGGACAGGGGGACCCCGAGCAGTTCTTC. Residues: CASSYPRGQGDPEQFF.